This T cell receptor beta chain was sequenced for a study of CD8+ T cells in alopecia areata. The overall study: Treatment of the treated patients consisted of oral tofacitinib, 5 to 10 mg twice daily. Study-wide results and caveats: In lesional scalp, particularly from alopecia totalis/universalis, clonality was higher than in normal scalp. Among the cells sequenced in scalp samples are also the resident alphabeta T cells of normal skin.

Details on this clone: Its antigen is still unknown.

Investigators isolated RNA and reverse transcribed it into cDNA to act as the sequencing template. Libraries were prepared by immunoSEQ multiplex PCR; TCRdb keeps only in-frame clonotypes and omits some of them. The table has about 190,000 clones, 50% to 60% seen once. Punch biopsies of lesional scalp, plus peripheral blood, were taken from alopecia areata patients. Specimen: CD4+ T cells sorted from blood, collected at week 0. The TCR was taken from a human donor with alopecia areata.

CDR3 loop: CAWSIGGRGYGYTF. CDR3 DNA: TGTGCCTGGAGTATAGGGGGCCGGGGCTATGGCTACACCTTC. The chain has TRBV30 and TRBJ1-2, with 7 bases lining up with TRBD1. The germline gives CDR1 GTSNPN, CDR2 SVGIG (reference sequence). J gave up 4 bases and V 2 bases, and 7 bases lay outside the gene matches. CDR3 length: 14 amino acids.